The rows below give T cell receptor beta chains drawn from one sample of a study of shared clonotypes between healthy human individuals. The method was immunoSEQ multiplex PCR; TCRdb's version includes in-frame clones alone and lacks a portion of them. The data contain 600,000 or so clones, 95% to 98% of them singletons. Sequenced sample: naive CD8+ T cells sorted from blood. These receptor sequences come from a man aged 25-45 years in good health. Each CDR3 is given with its conserved first and last residue. The D gene is left open where the match is weak. Clone size is shown for a subset of rows, as once, few, many or a class of expanded clone.

j_gene	v_gene	abundance	d_gene	CDR3nt	CDR3aa
TRBJ1-4	TRBV30	-	-	TGTGCCTGGAGTGTAATAGAGGGAAAACTGTTTTTT	CAWSVIEGKLFF
TRBJ2-7	TRBV4-1	-	TRBD2	TGCGCCAGCAGCCCCACCAGCGGGGCTCATTACGAGCAGTACTTC	CASSPTSGAHYEQYF
TRBJ2-7	TRBV29-1	-	-	TGCAGCGTTTCAGGGGATAGTTCCTACGAGCAGTACTTC	CSVSGDSSYEQYF
TRBJ1-1	TRBV7-6	-	-	TGTGCCAGCAGCCCTGGGGGCCACACTGAAGCTTTCTTT	CASSPGGHTEAFF
TRBJ1-4	TRBV4-2	once	TRBD1	TGTGCCAGCAGAGGGACAGGGGAGGAAAAACTGTTTTTT	CASRGTGEEKLFF
TRBJ1-5	TRBV27	-	-	TGTGCCAGCAGTGCCCGGAAGGGCAAGCCCAATCAGCCCCAGCATTTT	CASSARKGKPNQPQHF
TRBJ2-7	TRBV9	once	TRBD1	TGTGCCAGCAGCGCACCGGGACAGGGGCCCTACGAGCAGTACTTC	CASSAPGQGPYEQYF
TRBJ1-2	TRBV27	-	-	TGTGCCAGCAGTTTATCGGACAGCTATGGCTACACCTTC	CASSLSDSYGYTF
TRBJ2-1	TRBV5-6	-	TRBD1	TGTGCCAGCAGCTTGGCGACAGGGAGAAAGCAGTTCTTC	CASSLATGRKQFF
TRBJ2-1	TRBV10-2	-	TRBD2	TGCGCCAGCAGTGAAGCGGGAGTCAGGGTAAATGAGCAGTTCTTC	CASSEAGVRVNEQFF
TRBJ2-5	TRBV28	-	TRBD2	TGTGCCAGCAGTGGACTAGCGGGAACCCCCGAAGGGGAGACCCAGTACTTC	CASSGLAGTPEGETQYF
TRBJ2-2	TRBV2	-	TRBD1	TGTGCCACACTCCGGGACAGGGGAATTCCCGGGGAGCTGTTTTTT	CATLRDRGIPGELFF
TRBJ1-1	TRBV7-9	-	TRBD1	TGTGCCAGCAGCTTAGGTCAGGGGGGTGAAGCTTTCTTT	CASSLGQGGEAFF
TRBJ2-1	TRBV15	-	-	TGTGCCACCAGCAGAGTGCCAGTCGACAATGAGCAGTTCTTC	CATSRVPVDNEQFF
TRBJ2-7	TRBV5-6	-	TRBD1	TGTGCCAGCAGCCCTGAGACAGGGTTCGAGCAGTACTTC	CASSPETGFEQYF
TRBJ1-2	TRBV9	few	-	TGTGCCAGCAGCGACAGTCTGGACTATGGCTACACCTTC	CASSDSLDYGYTF
TRBJ2-7	TRBV29-1	-	TRBD1	TGCAGCGCGGGCGGGACAGGGTACTACGAGCAGTACTTC	CSAGGTGYYEQYF
TRBJ2-1	TRBV5-5	-	TRBD2	TGTGCCAGCAGCTACGGACTAGCGGGGAGCGATGAGCAGTTCTTC	CASSYGLAGSDEQFF
TRBJ2-7	TRBV6-1	-	-	TGTGCCAGCAGTGAGGCAGGGTTGATAGACGAGCAGTACTTC	CASSEAGLIDEQYF
TRBJ2-7	TRBV11-2	-	-	TGTGCCAGCAGCTTAGAGTACACCTACGAGCAGTACTTC	CASSLEYTYEQYF
TRBJ2-2	TRBV9	-	TRBD2	TGTGCCAGCAGCTTAGCGGGAGTCATCGGGGAGCTGTTTTTT	CASSLAGVIGELFF